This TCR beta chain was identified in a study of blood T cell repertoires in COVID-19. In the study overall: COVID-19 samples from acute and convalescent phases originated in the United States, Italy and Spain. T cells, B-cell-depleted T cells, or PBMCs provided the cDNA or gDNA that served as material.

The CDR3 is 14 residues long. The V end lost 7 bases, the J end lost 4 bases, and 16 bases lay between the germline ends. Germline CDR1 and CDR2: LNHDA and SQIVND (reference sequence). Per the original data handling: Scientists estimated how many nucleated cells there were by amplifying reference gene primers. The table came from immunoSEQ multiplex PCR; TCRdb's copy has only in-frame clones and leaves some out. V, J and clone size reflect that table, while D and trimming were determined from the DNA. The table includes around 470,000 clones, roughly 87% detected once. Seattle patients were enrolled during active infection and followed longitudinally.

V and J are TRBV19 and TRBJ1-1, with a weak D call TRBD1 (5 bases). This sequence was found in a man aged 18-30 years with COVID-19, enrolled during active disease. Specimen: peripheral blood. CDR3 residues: CASTSLGVGTEAFF. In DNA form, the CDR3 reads TGTGCCAGTACTAGTTTAGGGGTGGGCACTGAAGCTTTCTTT. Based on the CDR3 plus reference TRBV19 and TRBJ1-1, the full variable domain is DGGITQSPKYLFRKEGQNVTLSCEQNLNHDAMYWYRQDPGQGLRLIYYSQIVNDFQKGDIAEGYSVSREKKESFPLTVTSAQKNPTAFYLCASTSLGVGTEAFFGQGTRLTVV.